The entry below gives a single TCR beta chain sequence along with its context. The CDR3 contains 16 residues. Per the germline V gene, CDR1 is SGDLS and CDR2 is YYNGEE. The ends lost 0 bases at V and 3 bases at J; junction bases unmatched: 8. These data belong to a study of T cells in Graves' hyperthyroidism and ophthalmopathy. Study context: Peripheral blood was acquired at first diagnosis, ahead of any therapy whatsoever.

RNA transcripts gave rise to amplified TCR beta CDR3 regions. TCR CDR3 regions were first amplified by RT-PCR with HTBI primers. TCRdb recomputed calls from the multiplex PCR reads with MiXCR, one row per CDR3 protein. In the table there are 500,000 or so distinct CDR3 sequences, about 16% of which are singletons. This chain links TRBV9 with TRBJ2-7; 8 nucleotides align to TRBD2. The receptor was isolated from a woman younger than 45 with Graves' ophthalmopathy. The specimen was blood. The CDR3 DNA follows: TGTGCCAGCAGCGTAGCCCTCACTAGCGGTTACTACGAGCAGTACTTC. Translating gives CASSVALTSGYYEQYF.